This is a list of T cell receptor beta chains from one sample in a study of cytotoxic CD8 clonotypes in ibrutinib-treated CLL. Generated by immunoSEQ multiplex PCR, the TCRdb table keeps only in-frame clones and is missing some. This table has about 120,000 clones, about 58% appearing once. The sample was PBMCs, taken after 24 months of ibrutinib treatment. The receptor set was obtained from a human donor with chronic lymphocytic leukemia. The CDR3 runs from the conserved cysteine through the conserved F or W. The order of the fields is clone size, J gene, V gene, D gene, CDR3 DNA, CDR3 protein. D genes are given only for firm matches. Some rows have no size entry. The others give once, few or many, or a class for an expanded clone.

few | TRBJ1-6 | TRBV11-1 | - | TGTGCCAGCAGCTTAGGGAGGGCATCGAGTTCACCCCTCCACTTT | CASSLGRASSSPLHF
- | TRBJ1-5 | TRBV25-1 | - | TGTGCCAGCAGTGAGGACCCGTCTTTGCCCCAGCATTTT | CASSEDPSLPQHF
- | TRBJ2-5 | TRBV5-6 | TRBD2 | TGTGCCAGCAGCTTGGGGACTAGCGCTGGGGAGACCCAGTACTTC | CASSLGTSAGETQYF
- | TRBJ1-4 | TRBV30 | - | TGTGCCTGGAGTGTACCCGGACAGATGCGGCCTAATGAAAAACTGTTTTTT | CAWSVPGQMRPNEKLFF
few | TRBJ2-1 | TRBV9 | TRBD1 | TGTGCCAGCAGCCCTGTACAGGGGAATGAGCAGTTCTTC | CASSPVQGNEQFF
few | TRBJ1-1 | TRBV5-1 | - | TGCGCCAGCAGCCTAGACAGGAACACTGAAGCTTTCTTT | CASSLDRNTEAFF
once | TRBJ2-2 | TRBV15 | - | TGTGCCACCAGCAGTCCGGCCAGGGTATTTTGGAACACCGGGGAGCTGTTTTTT | CATSSPARVFWNTGELFF
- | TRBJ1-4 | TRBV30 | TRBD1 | TGTGCCTGGAGGGGACAGGGTGGTAGTGAAAAACTGTTTTTT | CAWRGQGGSEKLFF
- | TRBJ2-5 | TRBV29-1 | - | TGCAGCGTCGCCGTAGTCATGGGAGGGACCCAGTACTTC | CSVAVVMGGTQYF
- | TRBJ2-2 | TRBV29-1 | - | TGCAGCGTTCGGGCCGGGGCCAAAACCGGGGAGCTGTTTTTT | CSVRAGAKTGELFF
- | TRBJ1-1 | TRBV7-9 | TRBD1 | TGTGCCAGCAGCTACGGACAGGGGGAAGCTTTCTTT | CASSYGQGEAFF
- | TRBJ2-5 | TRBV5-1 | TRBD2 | TGCGCCAGCAGCTTTCTAGCGGGGGGGCCGGAGACCCAGTACTTC | CASSFLAGGPETQYF
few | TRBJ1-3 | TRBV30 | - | TGTGCCTGGAGGGTTCGTGGAGTCGGAAACACCATATATTTT | CAWRVRGVGNTIYF
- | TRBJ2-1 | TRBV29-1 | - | TGCAGCGTTGTGTCTGGACACCCGTATACTGAGCAGTTCTTC | CSVVSGHPYTEQFF
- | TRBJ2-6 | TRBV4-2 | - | TGTGCCAGCAGCCAAGAGGTGGCTGCTGGGGCCAACGTCCTGACTTTC | CASSQEVAAGANVLTF
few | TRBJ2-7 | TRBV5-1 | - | TGCGCCAGCAGCTTGGGCATTGGTGGCGAGCAGTACTTC | CASSLGIGGEQYF
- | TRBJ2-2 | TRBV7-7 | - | TGTGCCAGCAGCCTTCCGAGGCGGGGGCCGAACACCGGGGAGCTGTTTTTT | CASSLPRRGPNTGELFF
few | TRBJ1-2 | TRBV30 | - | TGTGCCTGGAGTGTACCCGGCAGCCTGAACTATGGCTACACCTTC | CAWSVPGSLNYGYTF
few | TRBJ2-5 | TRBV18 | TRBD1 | TGTGCCAGCTCACAAACCCCGACAGGGGGCGCAGAGACCCAGTACTTC | CASSQTPTGGAETQYF
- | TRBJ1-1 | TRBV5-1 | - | TGCGCCAGCAGTTTAACAGGGTCCGGCACTGAAGCTTTCTTT | CASSLTGSGTEAFF
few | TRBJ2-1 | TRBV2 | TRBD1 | TGTGCCAGCACCCGGGACAGGACTGACAATGAGCAGTTCTTC | CASTRDRTDNEQFF
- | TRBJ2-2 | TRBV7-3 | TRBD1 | TGTGCCAGCAGCCCCCGAGGCGGGACAGGGGTTTTCACCGGGGAGCTGTTTTTT | CASSPRGGTGVFTGELFF
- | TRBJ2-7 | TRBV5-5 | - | TGTGCCAGCAGCTTGGCCGGGACAACCCAGTACGAGCAGTACTTC | CASSLAGTTQYEQYF
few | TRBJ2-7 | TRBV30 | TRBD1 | TGTGCCTGGAGTCGAGACAGGGCTCAGTACTTC | CAWSRDRAQYF
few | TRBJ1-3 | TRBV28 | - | TGTGCCAGCAGTTTCCATTCCGGGGGCAGTTTAAACACCATATATTTT | CASSFHSGGSLNTIYF
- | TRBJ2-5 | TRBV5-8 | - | TGTGCCAGCAGTTTAGGGCCAGAGGAGACCCAGTACTTC | CASSLGPEETQYF
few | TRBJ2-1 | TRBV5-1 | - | TGCGCCAGCAGCAAAACCGGGACACCCTACAATGAGCAGTTCTTC | CASSKTGTPYNEQFF
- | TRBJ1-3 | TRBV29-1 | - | TGCAGCGTTGAAGGACAGTCTGGAAACACCATATATTTT | CSVEGQSGNTIYF
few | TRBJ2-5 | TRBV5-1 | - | TGCGCCAGCAGCTCGACGGGGGAAGAGACCCAGTACTTC | CASSSTGEETQYF
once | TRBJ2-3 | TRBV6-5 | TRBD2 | TGTGCCAGTTCTAGGGCCAGCGGGGTCACAGATACGCAGTATTTT | CASSRASGVTDTQYF
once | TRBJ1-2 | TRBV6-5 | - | TGTGCCAGCAGGGACGGGGGAAGGCATGGCTACACCTTC | CASRDGGRHGYTF
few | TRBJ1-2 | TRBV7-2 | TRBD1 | TGTGCCAGCAGCTTAGCGCTTGACAGGGGGCCTCACTTC | CASSLALDRGPHF
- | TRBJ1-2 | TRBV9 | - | TGTGCCAGCAGCGTAGCCGTATCTTGGTCCTATGGCTACACCTTC | CASSVAVSWSYGYTF
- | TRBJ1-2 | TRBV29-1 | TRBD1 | TGCAGCGCGGTGGGGGCCGGACAGGGGCATGGCTACACCTTC | CSAVGAGQGHGYTF
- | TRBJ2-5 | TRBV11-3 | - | TGTGCCAGCAGCTTAGGGGTTGGAGGAGGCCCGGAGACCCAGTACTTC | CASSLGVGGGPETQYF